A single sample gave rise to the 8 T cell receptor beta chains below, sequenced in a study of T-cell reconstitution after alpha-beta-depleted transplantation in children (dated by TCRdb to between 2015 and 2016). In light of the paper, this sample's time point label describes: day 60 (about 2 months) after transplantation. The treatment or condition label corresponds to: allogeneic hematopoietic cell transplantation with graft depleted of TCRalphabeta T cells and CD19 B cells. Library preparation used PCR. This sample was sequenced with an Illumina HiSeq 2500. To normalize quantification of the TCRbeta repertoire, the TCR libraries were built with molecular barcoding that relied on unique molecular identifiers. TCRdb trimmed public reads at Q25 via fastp, called clones via MiXCR and kept in-frame beta chains. Each entry is one CDR3 protein sequence, shown with its most common DNA and genes. The sample records under 50,000 distinct CDR3 sequences, approximately 9.2% of which are singletons. Of the sample, about 25% is held by the ten largest clones.

The specimen was PBMCs, mostly from graft donor cells, collected 60 days after TCRalphabeta/CD19-depleted stem cell transplant. These receptors were obtained from a male patient between 2 and 9 years old who had a stem cell transplant for chronic granulomatous disease, so the T cells may come from the graft donor.

This clonotype is classed as medium-sized. This rearrangement joins TRBV27 to TRBJ2-1; possibly TRBD1 for D (5 bases). The V and J ends lost 6 bases and 2 bases respectively, with 14 bases between them. The germline V gene encodes CDR1 MNHEY and CDR2 SMNVEV (reference sequence). There are 15 residues in the CDR3. This CDR3 reads CASSSPGQTYNEQFF. Here the CDR3 DNA reads TGTGCCAGCAGCTCTCCCGGACAAACCTACAATGAGCAGTTCTTC.

This clonotype was seen a handful of times. The V gene is TRBV18, the J gene TRBJ1-5; D ambiguous. Germline V CDR1 and CDR2: KGHSH, LQKENI. CDR3 length: 15 amino acids. V lost 4 bases and J lost 2, with 12 bases in between. CDR3 bases: TGTGCCAGCTCACGGTTGGGAGATGGCAATCAGCCCCAGCATTTT. This codes for CASSRLGDGNQPQHF.

This clonotype was counted a few times. The rearrangement joins TRBV20-1 to TRBJ2-7; a possible D gene is TRBD1 (5 bases). Trimming shortened V by 7 bases and J by 2 bases, and 12 bases separated the two germline ends. CDR1 and CDR2 from the germline V gene are DFQATT and SNEGSKA (reference sequence). This CDR3 is 12 amino acids long. CDR3 protein: CSVGQVPYEQYF. DNA for the CDR3: TGCAGTGTGGGGCAGGTCCCCTACGAGCAGTACTTC.

This clonotype was recorded many times. The chain combines TRBV7-6 with TRBJ2-7; 9 bases agree with TRBD2. Germline CDR1 reads SGHVS; CDR2 reads FNYEAQ. After removal of 1 base from V and 5 bases from J, the junction contained 15 bases not matched to a gene. This CDR3 contains 18 residues. CDR3: CASSLGITHEAGGNEQYF. The CDR3 DNA is TGTGCCAGCAGCTTAGGGATTACCCATGAAGCGGGAGGAAACGAGCAGTACTTC.

This clonotype has a handful of counts. The V and J genes are TRBV6-2 or TRBV6-3 and TRBJ2-2; the D is unclear. The CDR3 has 15 residues. V gave up 0 bases and J gave up 2 bases, with 7 bases separating them. Germline assignment: CDR1 MNHEY and CDR2 SVGEGT. The chain's CDR3 is CASSYSFLNTGELFF. The CDR3 DNA is TGTGCCAGCAGTTACTCTTTTTTAAACACCGGGGAGCTGTTTTTT.

As concerns this clonotype: One base away lies a much larger clone, so this may be a sequencing read error. The chain is built from TRBV20-1 and TRBJ2-7; tentative D call: TRBD2 (6 bases). Germline V gives CDR1 DFQATT, CDR2 SNEGSKA (reference sequence). V was pared by 3 bases and J by 6 bases, with 18 bases between. This CDR3 region has 14 residues. This CDR3 reads CSASEGGSPSEQYF. Written as DNA, the CDR3 is TGCAGTGCTAGCGAAGGAGGGTCCCCCTCCGAGCAGTACTTC.

This clonotype was found many times. The chain recombines TRBV20-1 with TRBJ2-5; D is tentatively TRBD1 or TRBD2 (5 bases each). V was clipped by 6 bases and J by 7 bases, with 18 bases between them. The CDR3 has 13 amino acids. Germline CDR1 reads DFQATT; CDR2 reads SNEGSKA (reference sequence). CDR3 DNA sequence: TGCAGTGCCCTGGGGACCTCCCTGGGGACCCAGTACTTC. Protein: CSALGTSLGTQYF.

The chain employs TRBV12-3 or TRBV12-4 and TRBJ2-3; the D gene is possibly TRBD1 (6 bases). The ends were cut back, 5 bases at V and 2 bases at J, with 11 bases in the middle. CDR3 length: 14 amino acids. CDR3 loop: CASSHRQATDTQYF. The CDR3 bases are TGTGCCAGCAGTCATAGACAGGCCACAGATACGCAGTATTTT.